This T cell receptor beta chain originates from a study of shared clonotypes between healthy human individuals (dated by TCRdb to about 2020). Regarding the research as a whole: The cohort included three men and a couple of women between 18 and 49 years of age. Per donor, three plates each were used for CD4 naive and CD4 memory, two for CD8 naive, and one for CD8 memory. To increase sequencing depth and limit assay-specific biases, TCR repertoire library preparation and sequencing were carried out by different laboratories using diverse techniques. Blood TCR repertoires of a handful of healthy adults were deeply sequenced to estimate repertoire size and the extent of clonotype sharing between individuals. Leukapheresis yielded between about 0.85 and 10 billion PBMCs per donor.

The donors were healthy, HIV-negative adults with no recently reported acute infections or vaccinations. All donors were Caucasian adults living in Nashville, Tennessee, USA. CD4+ T cells were enriched by magnetic negative selection; naive cells were then positively selected on CD45RA, and the negative fraction formed the memory subset. Blood was collected by leukapheresis, and PBMCs were isolated by Ficoll-Histopaque density gradient centrifugation and then cryopreserved in liquid nitrogen vapor phase. Analytical flow cytometry was used to check the purity and quantity of every magnetically sorted T cell population. Genomic DNA was isolated from every sorted fraction and measured by UV absorbance on a Nanodrop 2000c. The CDR3 contains 16 residues, cysteine and phenylalanine counted. Of the read, only the CDR3 DNA is kept; its 48 bases are in frame from base 1. The germline V gene (reference sequence) supplies CDR1 GTSNPN and CDR2 SVGIG. The trim is 4 bases for V and 3 bases for J, with a gap of 21 bases between the germline ends.

As for this clone: Its recognized antigen is unknown. Per-nucleotide qualities are absent, and no much larger clonotype sits a single base away.

Using the deep immunoSEQ assay, multiplex PCR amplified TCR CDR3 regions from genomic DNA. Extracted genomic DNA from each cell subset was distributed evenly across all wells of several immunoSEQ 96-well plates, and each plate was treated as a replicate. For sorted subsets, approximately 0.2 ug of genomic DNA, equivalent to tens of thousands of T cell genomes, went into each replicate PCR. Purified libraries were quantified with a Qubit 3.0 fluorometer, sized on a Bioanalyzer 2100, and re-quantified with the KAPA Library Quantification kit. Every immunoSEQ 96-well plate was sequenced on a separate single-read 150-cycle Illumina NextSeq 550 flow cell. Processing in the source paper ran as follows. The immunoSEQ output contained only junctional sequences without quality scores, so filtering could not match that applied to full-length reads. Sequences were annotated with PyIR, a Python wrapper for IgBLAST v1.9, and V/J genes and CDR3 were assigned using IMGT germline references. Reads were removed for weak V/J assignments (E-value above 1e-6), missing CDR3, stop codons, out-of-frame junctions, or ambiguous translated residues. V3J clonotypes were defined as sequences sharing the same inferred V gene, J gene, and CDR3 amino acid sequence. Percentage overlap between repertoires was computed as shared unique clonotypes divided by the size of the smaller repertoire. Repertoire richness was assessed with RTK rarefaction, the Chao1 estimator, and Recon v2.1 estimates of unobserved clonotypes. OLGA was used to compute generation probabilities for all TCRbeta clonotypes that the gDNA method yielded from four donors. Sourced from immuneACCESS, this table was stored by TCRdb with only in-frame sequences that have V and J called. A share of the clones is absent; for the studies checked, an unresolved V gene accounts for under half, and the remainder has no known explanation. V, J and clone size are taken as reported in that table, and D and trimming were inferred from the DNA itself. Recorded for this sample are about 1.1 million clones; around three quarters of them occurred a single time. The top ten hold 0.89% of the sample.

Study-level results and caveats: Sampling was limited to blood, and TCR repertoires in tissue likely differ from TCR repertoires in blood. Compared with non-shared clonotypes, the clonotypes found in all four sorted-subset donors had higher generation probabilities. Sharing across a few donors was observed for roughly 5.4% of naive CD4, under 4% of naive CD8, 2% to 2.5% of memory CD4, and about 0.38% of memory CD8 clonotypes. Because the study included only a small number of donors, the genetic and exposure-history diversity represented was limited. Incomplete sequencing was indicated by rarefaction of sorted-subset datasets, despite the large sequencing depth. Based on pairwise subsampling, the degree of clonotype sharing among donors was expected to be affected by sequencing depth. Estimated clonotype richness was generally larger for naive than for memory subsets.

This sequence uses TRBV30 and TRBJ1-2; the D gene lacks a confident call. Source material: memory CD4+ T cells from PBMCs. The meaning of the sample's cell subset or site label: CD45RA-negative fraction. The sequence came from a man between 18 and 29 years old in good health. Some clones in this sample may be carry-over from other donors' samples. The CDR3: CAWKKKGWARYYGYTF. The nucleotide sequence is TGTGCCTGGAAAAAAAAAGGCTGGGCCCGATACTATGGCTACACCTTC.